The 7 T cell receptor beta chains listed next were all sequenced from one sample in a study of T cell responses to AZD1222 COVID-19 vaccine. The table came from immunoSEQ multiplex PCR; TCRdb's copy has only in-frame clones and leaves some out. Here the sample spans 95,000 to 150,000 clones, roughly nine tenths being singletons. The source was peripheral blood, collected on day 0 of AZD1222 vaccination. Source of these receptors: an adult in good health.

The J gene is TRBJ1-1, the V gene TRBV3-1 (or the pseudogene TRBV3-2), with D unresolved. The CDR3 is 14 amino acids. The germline CDR1 and CDR2 sequences are LGHDT and YNNKEL (reference sequence). V shed 0 bases and J shed 7 bases, with 12 bases lying between them. The CDR3 DNA sequence: TGTGCCAGCAGCCAAGATGTTGAAAGGAATGAAGCTTTCTTT. This gives the protein CASSQDVERNEAFF.

V gene TRBV19 combines with J gene TRBJ1-3; 7 bases match TRBD1. Germline V gene sequence: CDR1 LNHDA, CDR2 SQIVND (reference sequence). The junction had 12 bases not matched to a gene; V was cut back by 6 bases and J by 4 bases. The CDR3 sequence is 16 residues long. CDR3 amino acids: CASSKAGGVGGNTIYF. For the CDR3, the DNA is TGTGCCAGTAGCAAAGCAGGGGGAGTAGGAGGAAACACCATATATTTT.

V and J are TRBV5-6 and TRBJ2-7; 12 positions match TRBD1. This CDR3 has 13 residues. Germline V CDR1 and CDR2: SGHDT, YYEEEE. Trimming removed 3 bases from V and 6 bases from J; junction bases left unmatched: 1. The CDR3 DNA sequence: TGTGCCAGCAGCTGGGACAGGGGGCTCGAGCAGTACGTC. It codes for CASSWDRGLEQYV.

The J gene is TRBJ2-1, the V gene TRBV6-4; 10 bases match TRBD2. The V gene's germline CDR1 is MRHNA and CDR2 SNTAGT. The CDR3 has 18 residues. The V and J ends lost 5 bases and 0 bases, in that order; junction bases with no gene match: 10. The CDR3 nucleotides read TGTGCCAGCAGTCACAGGCTAGCGGGGGCCCCCTCCTACAATGAGCAGTTCTTC. Protein sequence: CASSHRLAGAPSYNEQFF.

The V and J genes are TRBV6-5 and TRBJ1-4; the D gene is possibly TRBD1 (5 bases). V was pared by 2 bases and J by 6 bases, with 13 bases between. This CDR3 is 15 amino acids long. CDR1 is MNHEY and CDR2 is SVGAGI in the germline V gene. The DNA of the CDR3 is TGTGCCAGCAGTTACGGGGGGGAGGCCTATGAAAAACTGTTTTTT. It encodes CASSYGGEAYEKLFF.

CDR3 loop: CASSRRDRGDSPLHF. CDR3 coding DNA: TGTGCCAGCAGCCGAAGGGACAGGGGTGATTCACCCCTCCACTTT. The chain links TRBV2 to TRBJ1-6, with 10 nucleotides matching TRBD1. Germline V gene lookup returns CDR1 SNHLY and CDR2 FYNNEI. V was clipped by 6 bases and J by 8 bases; unmatched bases: 7. The CDR3 consists of 15 residues.

The CDR3 is CASSQDTGGEGYTF. The CDR3 region has the DNA TGTGCCAGCAGCCAAGATACAGGGGGCGAGGGCTACACCTTC. This rearrangement joins TRBV3-1 (or the pseudogene TRBV3-2) to TRBJ1-2; TRBD1 matches at 9 bases. This CDR3 has 14 amino acids. Germline V gene lookup returns CDR1 LGHDT and CDR2 YNNKEL (reference sequence). J was trimmed by 8 bases and V by 0 bases; bases with no gene match: 4.